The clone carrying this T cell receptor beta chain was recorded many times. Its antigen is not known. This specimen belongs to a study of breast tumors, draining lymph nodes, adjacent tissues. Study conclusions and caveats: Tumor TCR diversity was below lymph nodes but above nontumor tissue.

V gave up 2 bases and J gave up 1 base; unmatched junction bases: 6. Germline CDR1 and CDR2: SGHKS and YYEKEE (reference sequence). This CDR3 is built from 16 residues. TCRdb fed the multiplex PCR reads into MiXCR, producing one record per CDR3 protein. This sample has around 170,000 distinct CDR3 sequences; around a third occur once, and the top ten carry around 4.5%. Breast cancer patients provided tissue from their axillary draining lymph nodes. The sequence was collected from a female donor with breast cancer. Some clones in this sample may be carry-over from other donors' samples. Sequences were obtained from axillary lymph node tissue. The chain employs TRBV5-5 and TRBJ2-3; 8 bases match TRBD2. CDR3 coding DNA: TGTGCCAGCAGCTTTAATAGCGGGGCAGGCACAGATACGCAGTATTTT. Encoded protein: CASSFNSGAGTDTQYF. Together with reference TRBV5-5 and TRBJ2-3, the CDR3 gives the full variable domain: DAGVTQSPTHLIKTRGQQVTLRCSPISGHKSVSWYQQVLGQGPQFIFQYYEKEERGRGNFPDRFSARQFPNYSSELNVNALLLGDSALYLCASSFNSGAGTDTQYFGPGTRLTVL.